The present T cell receptor beta chain was sequenced within a study of OX40 agonist ivuxolimab in advanced cancers. Study-wide context: Ivuxolimab, which is an agonistic anti-OX40 (CD134) antibody, was administered to the patients. With a range of about 23 to 90, age averaged approximately 55 years, and around 83% were male. Enrollees could have had prior anti-PD-1, anti-PD-L1 or anti-CTLA-4 therapy, which 35% to 40% had received.

Only in-frame clones appear in the TCRdb table, and some are missing; sequencing was by immunoSEQ multiplex PCR. The sample lists fewer than 100,000 clones, roughly nine tenths seen once, with about a tenth in the top ten. V was clipped by 4 bases and J by 2 bases; unmatched bases: 5. Germline loops: CDR1 SNHLY, CDR2 FYNNEI. CDR3 size: 15 residues. This clone was found once. Its antigen remains unidentified. Overall study findings and caveats: At 0.1 to 3.0 mg/kg, clonal expansion of CD4+ and CD8+ blood T cells had occurred by week 6.

The receptor was isolated from an adult with an advanced solid tumor such as melanoma, head and neck, liver or kidney cancer. The rearrangement links TRBV2 to TRBJ1-5, with 7 bases identical to TRBD1. The specimen comprised CD4+ or CD8+ T cells sorted from blood, sampled in a trial of the OX40 agonist ivuxolimab. The CDR3 nucleotides are TGTGCCAGCAGTGGCCAGGGGGGCGGCAATCAGCCCCAGCATTTT. As protein: CASSGQGGGNQPQHF.